The sequence of this T cell receptor (beta chain) was determined in a study of blood T cell repertoires in COVID-19. In the study overall: Some COVID-19 samples were acute and others convalescent; all came from the United States, Italy and Spain.

In the authors' workflow: Scientists estimated how many nucleated cells there were by amplifying reference gene primers. Assay: immunoSEQ multiplex PCR; the TCRdb copy retains only in-frame clones and omits some. The D gene and trimming were derived from the DNA, and the V and J assignments and clone size from that table. This table has about 200,000 clones, 88% appearing once. Sequencing was done on a sample of peripheral blood. This TCR came from a middle-aged man with active or convalescent COVID-19.

The CDR3 bases are TGTGCCAGCAGCCCCGTTAACCCGGGACTAAATTCCGGGGAGCTGTTTTTT. This sequence encodes CASSPVNPGLNSGELFF. This chain connects TRBV5-5 to TRBJ2-2; 7 nucleotides line up with TRBD2. V was clipped by 4 bases and J by 6 bases; unmatched bases: 15. CDR1 SGHKS and CDR2 YYEKEE come from the germline V gene (reference sequence). The CDR3 spans 17 residues.